In this sample, the clone carrying this TCR beta chain turned up a few times. These data are taken from a study of T-cell memory formation after mild COVID-19. The CDR3 sequence is 18 residues long. With 0 bases clipped from V and 10 bases from J, the junction kept 18 bases outside the gene matches. TCRdb itself ran the 5' RACE reads through MiXCR, one entry per CDR3 protein. The sample has about 58,000 distinct CDR3 sequences, roughly a quarter seen once. The chain joins TRBV12-3 or TRBV12-4 to TRBJ2-3; 8 bases match TRBD1. Sequenced: PBMCs or a T cell subset sorted from them (not recorded which). This receptor was obtained from a man younger than 35 who had mild COVID-19 (a few samples of this study predate the infection). Cell type and time point are not known. The CDR3 DNA is TGTGCCAGCAGTTTAGCTGCAGGGGGCCTGAGCTCTGGTTTAGCGCAGTATTTT. Protein: CASSLAAGGLSSGLAQYF.